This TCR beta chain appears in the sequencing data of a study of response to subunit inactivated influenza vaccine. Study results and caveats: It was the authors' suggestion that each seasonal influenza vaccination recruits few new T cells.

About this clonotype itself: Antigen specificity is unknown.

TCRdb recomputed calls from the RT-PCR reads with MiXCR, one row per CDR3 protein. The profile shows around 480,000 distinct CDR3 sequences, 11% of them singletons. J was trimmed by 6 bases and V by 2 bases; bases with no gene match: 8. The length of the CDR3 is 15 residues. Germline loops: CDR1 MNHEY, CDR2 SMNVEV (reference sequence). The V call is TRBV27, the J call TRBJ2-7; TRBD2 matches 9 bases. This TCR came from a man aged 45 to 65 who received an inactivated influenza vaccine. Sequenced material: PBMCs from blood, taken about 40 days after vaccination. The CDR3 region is CASSLLASGKGEQYF. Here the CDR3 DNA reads TGTGCCAGCAGTTTACTAGCTAGCGGGAAGGGCGAGCAGTACTTC.